This T cell receptor beta chain was documented in a study of T cell responses to AZD1222 COVID-19 vaccine. At the level of the study: Pooled samples include second doses given at about 4 or 12 weeks.

This CDR3 contains 15 residues. Germline V gene sequence: CDR1 SGHTA, CDR2 FQGNSA. Trimming shortened V by 3 bases and J by 4 bases, and 15 bases separated the two germline ends. The method was immunoSEQ multiplex PCR; TCRdb's version includes in-frame clones alone and lacks a portion of them. Among about 140,000 clones listed, approximately 88% were seen once. The chain combines TRBV7-2 with TRBJ1-2, with TRBD1 as a possible D gene (5 bases). The sequence came from an adult in good health. Here the sequenced sample was peripheral blood, taken on day 0 of AZD1222 vaccination. The chain's CDR3 is CASSFRDVGSYGYTF. For the CDR3, the DNA is TGTGCCAGCAGCTTCCGGGACGTAGGATCCTATGGCTACACCTTC.